This T cell receptor (beta chain) emerged from a study of blood T cell repertoires in COVID-19. The wider study: Specimens from acute and convalescent COVID-19 originated in the United States, Italy and Spain.

In the authors' workflow: Nucleated cell number was recorded as an estimate derived from reference gene primer amplification. Here immunoSEQ multiplex PCR was the method, and the copy in TCRdb shows in-frame clones only, minus some. V and J calls and clone size are copied from that table; D and trimming were computed from the DNA. The sample has about 290,000 clones, around four fifths seen once. The sequenced material came from peripheral blood. The sequence was collected from a woman aged 50 to 60 with active or convalescent COVID-19.

CDR3 region: CASATGQPSYEQYF. Here the CDR3 DNA reads TGTGCCAGTGCCACGGGACAGCCCTCCTACGAGCAGTACTTC. The V call is TRBV6-6, the J call TRBJ2-7; 7 nucleotides line up with TRBD1. J was trimmed by 0 bases and V by 9 bases; bases with no gene match: 8. The CDR3 has 14 residues. The germline V gene has CDR1 MNHNY and CDR2 SVGAGI (reference sequence).